Sequencing of this T cell receptor beta chain was carried out in a study of blood T cell repertoires in COVID-19. As for the study in general: Sites in the United States, Italy and Spain provided acute and convalescent COVID-19 samples. PBMCs, B-cell-depleted T cells, or T cells were the source of the cDNA or gDNA that made up the material.

The protocol was immunoSEQ multiplex PCR, while the TCRdb copy is restricted to in-frame clones and leaves out a portion. The table lists tens of thousands of clones, about 87% of them singletons. Trimming removed 3 bases from V and 7 bases from J, with 25 bases in between. In germline, CDR1 is SGDLS, CDR2 YYNGEE. CDR3 length: 17 residues. The chain links TRBV9 to TRBJ1-2; D possibly corresponds to TRBD1 (5 bases). This clonotype was sampled from a human donor in a cohort sampled during active COVID-19. The sequencing sample was made of peripheral blood. CDR3 amino acids: CASSAAGWGGGSAGYTF. The CDR3 region has the DNA TGTGCCAGCAGCGCGGCGGGATGGGGCGGGGGAAGTGCTGGCTACACCTTC.